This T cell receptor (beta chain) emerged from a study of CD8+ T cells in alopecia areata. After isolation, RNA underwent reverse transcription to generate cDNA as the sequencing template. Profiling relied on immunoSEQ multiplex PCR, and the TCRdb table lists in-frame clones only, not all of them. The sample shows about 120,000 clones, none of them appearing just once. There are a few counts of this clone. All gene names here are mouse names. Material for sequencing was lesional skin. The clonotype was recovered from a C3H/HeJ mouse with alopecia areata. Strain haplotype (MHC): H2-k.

The covered CDR3 bases are TGTGCCAGCAGTTTCGGACAGGGGGCTAGTCAAAAC. Protein: CASSFGQGASQN. The complete CDR3 reads CASSFGQGASQNTLYF. The chain employs TRBV14 and TRBJ2-4; 11 nucleotides match TRBD1. The CDR3 end is not reached by the read, which stops 4 residues before it; the germline J gene fills it in. Per the germline V gene, CDR1 is SGHDT and CDR2 is FRDEAV. This CDR3 comprises 16 residues. V gave up 1 base and J gave up 0 bases; unmatched junction bases: 1.